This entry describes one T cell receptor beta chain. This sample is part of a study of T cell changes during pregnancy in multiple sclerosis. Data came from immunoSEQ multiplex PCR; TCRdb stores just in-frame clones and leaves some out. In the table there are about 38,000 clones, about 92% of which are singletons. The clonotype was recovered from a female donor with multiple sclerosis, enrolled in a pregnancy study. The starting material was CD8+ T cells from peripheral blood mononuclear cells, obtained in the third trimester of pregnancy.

The CDR3 loop reads CASSPSGAPTYEQYF. The CDR3 nucleotides read TGTGCCAGCAGCCCGAGCGGGGCCCCCACCTACGAGCAGTACTTC. The V call is TRBV7-6, the J call TRBJ2-7; 7 bases are a match to TRBD2. The junction had 9 bases not matched to a gene; V was cut back by 5 bases and J by 2 bases. Germline CDR1 reads SGHVS; CDR2 reads FNYEAQ. The CDR3 length is 15 residues. Drawing the rest from reference TRBV7-6 and TRBJ2-7, the complete variable domain is GAGVSQSPRYKVTKRGQDVALRCDPISGHVSLYWYRQALGQGPEFLTYFNYEAQQDKSGLPNDRFSAERPEGSISTLTIQRTEQRDSAMYRCASSPSGAPTYEQYFGPGTRLTVT.